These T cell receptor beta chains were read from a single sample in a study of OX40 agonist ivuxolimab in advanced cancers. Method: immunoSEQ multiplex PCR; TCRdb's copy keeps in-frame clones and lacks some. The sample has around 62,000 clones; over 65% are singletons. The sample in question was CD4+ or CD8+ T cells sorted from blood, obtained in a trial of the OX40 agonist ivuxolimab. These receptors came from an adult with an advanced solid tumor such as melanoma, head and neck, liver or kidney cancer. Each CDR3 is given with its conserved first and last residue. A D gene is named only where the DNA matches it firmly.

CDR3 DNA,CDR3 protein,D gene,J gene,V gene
TGTGCCAGCAACCGGGACACTAACACAGATACGCAGTATTTT,CASNRDTNTDTQYF,NA,TRBJ2-3,TRBV5-6
TGCGCCAGCAGCCAAGCTCGCCAGGGAAGCTATGGCTACACCTTC,CASSQARQGSYGYTF,NA,TRBJ1-2,TRBV4-3
TGTGCCAGCAGCTTGGACAGGGCAGGGTTAAGGAATGAGCAGTTCTTC,CASSLDRAGLRNEQFF,NA,TRBJ2-1,TRBV5-8
TGTGCCATCAGTCCCGCCGGTATGGGGAAGGGTTGGACTGAAGCTTTCTTT,CAISPAGMGKGWTEAFF,NA,TRBJ1-1,TRBV10-3
TGCGCCAGCAGCCAATACGACTATAGCAATCAGCCCCAGCATTTT,CASSQYDYSNQPQHF,NA,TRBJ1-5,TRBV4-1
TGTGCCAGCAGTCGCCGACATCACACAGATACGCAGTATTTT,CASSRRHHTDTQYF,NA,TRBJ2-3,TRBV27
TGTGCCAGCAGTGAACGTTTCGATAACTATGGCTACACCTTC,CASSERFDNYGYTF,NA,TRBJ1-2,TRBV6-1
TGTGCCAGCAGCCAGGACAGGTTGAACTCTGGAAACACCATATATTTT,CASSQDRLNSGNTIYF,TRBD1,TRBJ1-3,TRBV5-4
TGTGCCAGCAGCGTAGGGCCCGGCGAGACCCAGTACTTC,CASSVGPGETQYF,NA,TRBJ2-5,TRBV9
TGTGCCAGCAGACAGGAAGAGACCCAGTACTTC,CASRQEETQYF,NA,TRBJ2-5,TRBV2
TGTGCCAGCAGTGGGGGACAGGGAAAATACGAGCAGTACTTC,CASSGGQGKYEQYF,TRBD1,TRBJ2-7,TRBV2
TGTGCCAGCAGGCGGGACAGAACCTACGAGCAGTACTTC,CASRRDRTYEQYF,NA,TRBJ2-7,TRBV27
TGTGCCAGCTCACCACTGCCCCCAGGCCCCCTAAGCACAGATACGCAGTATTTT,CASSPLPPGPLSTDTQYF,NA,TRBJ2-3,TRBV18
TGTGCCAGTAGTACCTCAAAGGGACACAGGAACACCGGGGAGCTGTTTTTT,CASSTSKGHRNTGELFF,NA,TRBJ2-2,TRBV19
TGTGCCAGCAGTTGGGACAGGCTGAACACCGGGGAGCTGTTTTTT,CASSWDRLNTGELFF,TRBD1,TRBJ2-2,TRBV6-6